The entry below describes one T cell receptor (beta chain). Its antigen is not known. At the DNA level, this CDR3 is encoded by other sequences in the same sample as well. The CDR3 sequence is 12 residues long. Germline-derived CDR1 and CDR2 are GTSNPN and SVGIG (reference sequence). V shed 0 bases and J shed 5 bases, with 7 bases lying between them. These data are taken from a study of cytomegalovirus exposure and HLA in healthy donors. For the study at large: Ancestry clustering placed about 86% of around 400 genotyped donors in the Caucasian-associated cluster. Study-wide points: In a later analysis, common viral pathogens appeared linked to several of the most significant clusters.

PCR employed 60 Vbeta and 13 Jbeta primers. In the study's own analysis: Counted up in a later analysis, unique TCR beta chains came to some 75 million, with around 9.9 million shared. Repertoires were generated with immunoSEQ multiplex PCR, while TCRdb's copy carries only in-frame clones and drops some. D and trimming were read from the DNA, whereas the V and J calls and clone size are those reported in that table. Here the sample table reports roughly 50,000 clones. This chain uses TRBV30 with TRBJ1-1, with D unclear. The clonotype was recovered from a female donor in good health and CMV-seronegative. The sample taken for sequencing was PBMCs. CDR3 amino acids: CAWSVRGTEAFF. Here the CDR3 DNA reads TGTGCCTGGAGTGTCCGAGGGACTGAAGCTTTCTTT.